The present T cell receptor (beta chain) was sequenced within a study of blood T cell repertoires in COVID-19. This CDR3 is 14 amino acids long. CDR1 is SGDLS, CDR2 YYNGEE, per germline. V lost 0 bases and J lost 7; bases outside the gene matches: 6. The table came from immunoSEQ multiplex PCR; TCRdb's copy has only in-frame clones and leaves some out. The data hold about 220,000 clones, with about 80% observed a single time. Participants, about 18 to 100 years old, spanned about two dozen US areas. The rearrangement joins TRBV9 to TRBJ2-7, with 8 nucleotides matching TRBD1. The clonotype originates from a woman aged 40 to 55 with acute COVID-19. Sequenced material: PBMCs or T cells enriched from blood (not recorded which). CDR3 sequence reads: CASSVDHRGNEQYF. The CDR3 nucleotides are TGTGCCAGCAGCGTAGATCACAGGGGGAATGAGCAGTACTTC. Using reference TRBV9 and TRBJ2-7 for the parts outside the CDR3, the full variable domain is DSGVTQTPKHLITATGQRVTLRCSPRSGDLSVYWYQQSLDQGLQFLIQYYNGEERAKGNILERFSAQQFPDLHSELNLSSLELGDSALYFCASSVDHRGNEQYFGPGTRLTVT.